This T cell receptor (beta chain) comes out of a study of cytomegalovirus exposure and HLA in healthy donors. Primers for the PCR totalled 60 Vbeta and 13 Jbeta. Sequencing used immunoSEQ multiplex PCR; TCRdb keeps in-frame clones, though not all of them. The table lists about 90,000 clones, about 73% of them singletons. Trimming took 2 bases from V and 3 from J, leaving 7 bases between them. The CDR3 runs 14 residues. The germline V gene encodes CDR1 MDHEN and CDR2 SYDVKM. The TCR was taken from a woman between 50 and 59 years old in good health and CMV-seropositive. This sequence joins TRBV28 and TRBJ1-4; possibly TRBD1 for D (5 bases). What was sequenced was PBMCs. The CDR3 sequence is CASSLTTANEKLFF. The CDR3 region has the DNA TGTGCCAGCAGTTTAACGACAGCTAATGAAAAACTGTTTTTT.